A single sample is the source of the 25 T cell receptor beta chains below, sequenced in a study of T cells in localized non-small cell lung cancer. Produced via immunoSEQ multiplex PCR; TCRdb's table is partial and in-frame only. The data contain approximately 9,000 clones, roughly nine tenths of them singletons. Source: peripheral blood, taken before any cancer treatment. These receptors all stem from a woman aged 35 to 69 with stage I squamous cell lung carcinoma.

The chain combines TRBV30 with TRBJ1-1; D is undetermined. This CDR3 has 13 amino acids. Trimming cost V 3 bases and J 0 bases, with 8 bases left between them. Per germline, CDR1 GTSNPN and CDR2 SVGIG (reference sequence). The chain's CDR3 is CAWRNDLNTEAFF. The CDR3 coding sequence is TGTGCCTGGAGGAACGACCTGAACACTGAAGCTTTCTTT. Full variable domain (rest looked up from reference TRBV30 and TRBJ1-1): SQTIHQWPATLVQPVGSPLSLECTVEGTSNPNLYWYRQAAGRGLQLLFYSVGIGQISSEVPQNLSASRPQDRQFILSSKKLLLSDSGFYLCAWRNDLNTEAFFGQGTRLTVV.

The chain links TRBV5-6 to TRBJ1-6; 10 positions match TRBD1. Trimming cost V 5 bases and J 8 bases; bases outside gene matches: 7. CDR1 and CDR2 from the germline V gene are SGHDT and YYEEEE. The CDR3 contains 15 residues. CDR3 sequence reads: CASRGTGTGDSPLHF. For the CDR3, the DNA is TGTGCCAGCAGGGGAACCGGGACAGGGGATTCACCCCTCCACTTT. Combining the CDR3 with reference TRBV5-6 and TRBJ1-6 gives the whole variable domain DAGVTQSPTHLIKTRGQQVTLRCSPKSGHDTVSWYQQALGQGPQFIFQYYEEEERQRGNFPDRFSGHQFPNYSSELNVNALLLGDSALYLCASRGTGTGDSPLHFGNGTRLTVT.

The V and J genes are TRBV30 and TRBJ1-1; D gene uncertain. The germline V and J ends were trimmed by 1 base and 1 base, with 16 bases remaining between them. This CDR3 comprises 16 residues. The V gene's germline CDR1 is GTSNPN and CDR2 SVGIG (reference sequence). The CDR3 sequence is CAWSGANAGTNTEAFF. Here the CDR3 DNA reads TGTGCCTGGAGTGGGGCGAATGCGGGCACGAACACTGAAGCTTTCTTT.

This clone appeared a few times. Here the CDR3 reads CASSEAGTDNSPLHF. Written as DNA, the CDR3 is TGTGCCAGCAGTGAAGCCGGGACAGATAATTCACCCCTCCACTTT. The chain links TRBV25-1 to TRBJ1-6; 7 bases align to TRBD1. CDR3 size: 15 residues. CDR1 is MGHDK and CDR2 is SYGVNS in the germline V gene. V dropped 2 bases and J dropped 5; count of bases not matched to a gene: 3.

The chain joins TRBV7-5 to TRBJ2-2; the table gives TRBD2 as D, unverified against the DNA. TRBV7-5 is classified as a pseudogene. CDR3 length: 16 amino acids. This chain's CDR3 is CARSLAGLAGTGELFF. CDR3 DNA: TGTGCCAGAAGCTTAGCCGGGCTAGCGGGCACCGGGGAGCTGTTTTTT.

V usage is TRBV11-2 and J usage is TRBJ1-1; D is undetermined. The germline gives CDR1 SGHAT, CDR2 FQNNGV. The CDR3 has 14 amino acids. Trimming took off 5 bases at V and 6 bases at J, with 16 bases between the two ends. The CDR3 nucleotides are TGTGCCAGCAGCGACGGAGGGCTTATTTCTGAAGCTTTCTTT. Protein sequence: CASSDGGLISEAFF.

The chain links TRBV7-6 to TRBJ2-2; TRBD2 aligns across 7 bases. V lost 3 bases and J lost 1; bases outside the gene matches: 5. The V gene's germline CDR1 is SGHVS and CDR2 FNYEAQ. The CDR3 sequence is 16 residues long. CDR3 DNA sequence: TGTGCCAGCAGCTTCTTCAGCGGGGTGAACACCGGGGAGCTGTTTTTT. Encoded protein: CASSFFSGVNTGELFF.

The V and J genes are TRBV27 and TRBJ1-6; D is ambiguous. Germline CDR1 MNHEY, CDR2 SMNVEV (reference sequence). V was pared by 2 bases and J by 8 bases, with 22 bases between. The CDR3 has 18 amino acids. The DNA of the CDR3 is TGTGCCAGCAGTTTACTCGCAATGTCAGTTTTCGGCCATTCACCCCTCCACTTT. Its protein is CASSLLAMSVFGHSPLHF.

The chain recombines TRBV19 with TRBJ1-2, with a tentative D call TRBD1 (5 bases). The CDR3 has 14 amino acids. Germline lookup yields CDR1 LNHDA and CDR2 SQIVND (reference sequence). V shed 3 bases and J shed 6 bases, with 14 bases lying between them. The CDR3 nucleotides are TGTGCCAGTAGTATGGGACTGAGGGAGAATGGCTACACCTTC. Its protein is CASSMGLRENGYTF.

The chain couples TRBV21-1 to TRBJ1-6; the table's D call, TRBD1, has no DNA check behind it. TRBV21-1 is shown as a pseudogene. The CDR3 extends over 12 amino acids. The chain's CDR3 is CASIPPRRRLHF. CDR3 DNA: TGTGCCAGCATCCCCCCCAGGCGTCGCCTCCACTTT.

This clone was detected only once. This chain links TRBV30 with TRBJ1-1; D is unresolved. V was cut by 0 bases and J by 1 base, with 9 bases left in between. The germline gives CDR1 GTSNPN, CDR2 SVGIG (reference sequence). The CDR3 has 14 residues. In nucleotides, the CDR3 is TGTGCCTGGAGTGTAGGGCCCGGGAACACTGAAGCTTTCTTT. Translating gives CAWSVGPGNTEAFF. The whole variable domain, filled in from reference TRBV30 and TRBJ1-1, reads SQTIHQWPATLVQPVGSPLSLECTVEGTSNPNLYWYRQAAGRGLQLLFYSVGIGQISSEVPQNLSASRPQDRQFILSSKKLLLSDSGFYLCAWSVGPGNTEAFFGQGTRLTVV.

The chain employs TRBV5-4 and TRBJ1-2; D unresolved. V shed 4 bases and J shed 3 bases, with 10 bases lying between them. The CDR3 extends over 13 amino acids. Germline CDR1 and CDR2: SGHNT and YYREEE (reference sequence). The CDR3 region is CASSPLGYYGYTF. The DNA of the CDR3 is TGTGCCAGCAGCCCTCTGGGCTACTATGGCTACACCTTC.

In nucleotides, the CDR3 is TGTGCCAGCAGTGAAGCGCTTCAAACTAGCGGCCCGAGCTCCTACAATGAGCAGTTCTTC. It encodes CASSEALQTSGPSSYNEQFF. The chain recombines TRBV2 with TRBJ2-1, with 8 bases aligning to TRBD2. The junction had 13 bases not matched to a gene; V was cut back by 0 bases and J by 0 bases. This CDR3 has 20 amino acids. CDR1 is SNHLY and CDR2 is FYNNEI in the germline V gene.

V is TRBV5-1 and J is TRBJ1-6, with unresolved D. The V gene lost 0 bases and the J gene lost 14 bases, with 6 bases spanning the gap. CDR3 length: 11 residues. Per the germline V gene, CDR1 is SGHRS and CDR2 is YFSETQ. The CDR3 protein is CASSLEGSLHF. Written as DNA, the CDR3 is TGCGCCAGCAGCTTGGAAGGGTCCCTCCACTTT. The whole variable domain, remainder taken from reference TRBV5-1 and TRBJ1-6, is KAGVTQTPRYLIKTRGQQVTLSCSPISGHRSVSWYQQTPGQGLQFLFEYFSETQRNKGNFPGRFSGRQFSNSRSEMNVSTLELGDSALYLCASSLEGSLHFGNGTRLTVT.

In this sample, this clone turned up once. The V gene is TRBV11-2, the J gene TRBJ2-1; D is ambiguous. The CDR3 spans 13 residues. Germline CDR1 is SGHAT and CDR2 is FQNNGV. V dropped 5 bases and J dropped 0 bases, with 5 bases sitting between them. The CDR3 reads CASSPGSYNEQFF. CDR3 DNA sequence: TGTGCCAGCAGCCCCGGCTCCTACAATGAGCAGTTCTTC. Looking up the rest from reference TRBV11-2 and TRBJ2-1 gives the full variable domain: EAGVAQSPRYKIIEKRQSVAFWCNPISGHATLYWYQQILGQGPKLLIQFQNNGVVDDSQLPKDRFSAERLKGVDSTLKIQPAKLEDSAVYLCASSPGSYNEQFFGPGTRLTVL.

This chain joins TRBV9 and TRBJ2-1; tentatively, D is TRBD2 (7 bases). V was clipped by 4 bases and J by 7 bases, with 15 bases between them. This CDR3 is built from 14 residues. CDR1 is SGDLS and CDR2 is YYNGEE in the germline V gene. The CDR3 DNA sequence: TGTGCCAGCAGCAAGGTGGGGGGGCTGAATGAGCAGTTCTTC. This gives the protein CASSKVGGLNEQFF.

The genes are TRBV4-3 and TRBJ2-2; D is ambiguous. Trimming removed 1 base at V and 1 base at J, with 10 bases between. The CDR3 covers 16 residues. Germline V gene data show CDR1 as LGHNA and CDR2 as YSLEER. The DNA for the CDR3 is TGCGCCAGCAGCCAAGTCCTCTACCTGAACACCGGGGAGCTGTTTTTT. This encodes CASSQVLYLNTGELFF.

The chain recombines TRBV19 with TRBJ2-5, with 7 bases lining up with TRBD1. Germline loops: CDR1 LNHDA, CDR2 SQIVND (reference sequence). The CDR3 totals 12 residues. The junction had 0 bases not matched to a gene; V was cut back by 6 bases and J by 2 bases. The CDR3 region is CASSRGQETQYF. DNA of the CDR3: TGTGCCAGTAGCAGGGGGCAAGAGACCCAGTACTTC.

The chain links TRBV6-6 to TRBJ1-2; D possibly corresponds to TRBD1 (5 bases). The V end lost 3 bases, the J end lost 8 bases, and 16 bases lay between the germline ends. The CDR3 is 14 residues long. Germline loops: CDR1 MNHNY, CDR2 SVGAGI (reference sequence). The CDR3 DNA follows: TGTGCCAGCAGTTATCCAGGGAGAGGAAAAGGCTACACCTTC. Its translation is CASSYPGRGKGYTF.

The V and J genes are TRBV9 and TRBJ2-2, with 12 nucleotides matching TRBD2. V shed 7 bases, J shed 10 bases, and the junction held 5 bases outside the gene matches. CDR3 size: 13 residues. Germline loops: CDR1 SGDLS, CDR2 YYNGEE. CDR3 DNA sequence: TGTGCCAGCCGGGCTAGCGGGGGGGCGGAGCTGTTTTTT. Its protein product is CASRASGGAELFF.

The rearrangement links TRBV11-2 to TRBJ1-5; D is undetermined. This CDR3 has 15 amino acids. Trimming removed 2 bases at V and 5 bases at J, with 13 bases between. Germline assignment: CDR1 SGHAT and CDR2 FQNNGV. CDR3 DNA sequence: TGTGCCAGCAGCTTACAAGGTTGGGTCGATCAGCCCCAGCATTTT. Its translation is CASSLQGWVDQPQHF.

This clone came up once. The J gene is TRBJ1-6, the V gene TRBV2; D remains ambiguous. This CDR3 region has 17 residues. Germline V gene lookup returns CDR1 SNHLY and CDR2 FYNNEI. V dropped 3 bases and J dropped 0 bases, with 12 bases sitting between them. CDR3 residues: CASSEGGLGSYNSPLHF. CDR3 bases: TGTGCCAGCAGTGAGGGAGGTCTTGGCTCCTATAATTCACCCCTCCACTTT.

The chain uses TRBV5-1 and TRBJ1-1; D unclear. CDR3 length: 13 amino acids. CDR1 and CDR2 (germline): SGHRS, YFSETQ. The germline V and J ends were trimmed by 5 bases and 5 bases, with 13 bases remaining between them. CDR3 protein: CASRGFGRTEAFF. The CDR3 region has the DNA TGCGCCAGCAGAGGGTTTGGGAGGACTGAAGCTTTCTTT.

This chain joins TRBV19 and TRBJ2-5, with D perhaps TRBD2 (6 bases). The CDR3 extends over 15 amino acids. Germline loops: CDR1 LNHDA, CDR2 SQIVND (reference sequence). Trimming pared 4 bases from V and 5 bases from J, leaving 17 bases between. The CDR3 spells CASSTGRGTFETQYF. In DNA form, the CDR3 reads TGTGCCAGTAGTACGGGTCGAGGGACTTTTGAGACCCAGTACTTC.

The V call is TRBV19, the J call TRBJ1-4, with no clear D. The CDR3 covers 15 residues. Trimming removed 4 bases at V and 4 bases at J, with 13 bases between. Per the germline V gene, CDR1 is LNHDA and CDR2 is SQIVND (reference sequence). The CDR3 loop is CASSTYRIGNEKLFF. The CDR3 DNA follows: TGTGCCAGTAGTACTTATCGGATCGGTAATGAAAAACTGTTTTTT.